The clone carrying this TCR beta chain was picked up a small number of times. Its antigen is unidentified. Assay used: immunoSEQ multiplex PCR; TCRdb lists only in-frame clones, some missing. The sample comprises fewer than 75,000 clones, approximately 79% of which are singletons, and 2.4% rests with the top ten. V was shortened by 2 bases and J by 5 bases, with 7 bases between the two germline ends. The CDR3 consists of 13 residues. CDR1 is MNHEY, CDR2 SVGAGI, per germline. These data come from a study of vaccination effects on CD4 cells after COVID-19. Overall study context: ViraFEST used viral peptide pools to expand antigen-specific CD4+ T cells before sequencing.

Researchers isolated CD4+ T cells once about eleven days of culture had elapsed. All participants had two doses of either the BNT162b2 or mRNA-1273 vaccine. Each vaccine recipient was nucleocapsid antibody negative and had no prior SARS-CoV-2 infection. Researchers swapped half the medium for IL-2 medium on both days 3 and 7. The study's findings and limits: Convalescent patients numbered few in the study; early post-infection timepoints were missing entirely.

The V gene is TRBV6-5, the J gene TRBJ1-5, with D uncertain. The sample here was CD4+ T cells from PBMCs cultured without peptide, taken after COVID-19 vaccination. This clonotype was obtained from a human donor who received a COVID-19 vaccine. The CDR3 spells CASSYTRDQPQHF. CDR3 bases: TGTGCCAGCAGTTACACGCGGGATCAGCCCCAGCATTTT.